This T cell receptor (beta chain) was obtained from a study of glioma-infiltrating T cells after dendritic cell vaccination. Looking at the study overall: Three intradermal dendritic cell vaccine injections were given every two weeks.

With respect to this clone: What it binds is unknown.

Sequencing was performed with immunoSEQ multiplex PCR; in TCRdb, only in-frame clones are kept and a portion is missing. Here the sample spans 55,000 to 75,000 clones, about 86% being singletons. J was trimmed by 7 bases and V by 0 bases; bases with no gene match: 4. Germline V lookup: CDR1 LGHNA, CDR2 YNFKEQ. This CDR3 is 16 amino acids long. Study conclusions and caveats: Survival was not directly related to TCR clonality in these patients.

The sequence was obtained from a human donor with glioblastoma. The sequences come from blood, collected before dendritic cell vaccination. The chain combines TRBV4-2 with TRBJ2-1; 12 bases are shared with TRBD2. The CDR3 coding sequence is TGTGCCAGCAGCCAAGATGCTAGCGGGGGGGCGAATGAGCAGTTCTTC. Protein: CASSQDASGGANEQFF.